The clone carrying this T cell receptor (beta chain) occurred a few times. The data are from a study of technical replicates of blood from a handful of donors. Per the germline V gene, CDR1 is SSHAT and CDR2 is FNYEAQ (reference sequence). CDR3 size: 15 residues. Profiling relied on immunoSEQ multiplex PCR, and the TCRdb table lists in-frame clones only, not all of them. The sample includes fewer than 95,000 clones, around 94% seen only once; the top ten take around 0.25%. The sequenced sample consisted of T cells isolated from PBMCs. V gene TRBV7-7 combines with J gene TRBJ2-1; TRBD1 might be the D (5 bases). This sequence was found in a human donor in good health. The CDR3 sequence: CASRIRDAPQNEQFF. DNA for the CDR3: TGTGCTAGCCGAATCAGGGATGCGCCCCAGAATGAGCAGTTCTTC.